This T cell receptor (beta chain) was obtained from a study of blood T cell repertoires in COVID-19. On the study more broadly: PBMCs, B-cell-depleted T cells, or T cells provided the cDNA or gDNA that made up the material.

This CDR3 is built from 18 residues. Trimming removed 4 bases from V and 10 bases from J; junction bases left unmatched: 23. CDR1 is SGHDT and CDR2 is YYEEEE in the germline V gene. Original processing methods: The authors estimated nucleated cell counts from reference gene primer amplification. The repertoire was sequenced with immunoSEQ multiplex PCR; TCRdb's copy has only in-frame clones and lacks some. V and J calls and clone size follow that table, whereas D and trimming were derived from the DNA. In the table there are just over 150,000 clones, just under 95% of which are singletons. The chain carries TRBV5-6 and TRBJ1-2; 9 nucleotides line up with TRBD1. The sample was peripheral blood. The source of this sequence is a woman aged 45-60 years with acute or convalescent COVID-19. CDR3 bases: TGTGCCAGCAGCATACGAGGTTGGTTGGGACAGGGTCTACCGGACTACACCTTC. It translates to CASSIRGWLGQGLPDYTF. The full variable domain, completed using reference TRBV5-6 and TRBJ1-2, is DAGVTQSPTHLIKTRGQQVTLRCSPKSGHDTVSWYQQALGQGPQFIFQYYEEEERQRGNFPDRFSGHQFPNYSSELNVNALLLGDSALYLCASSIRGWLGQGLPDYTFGSGTRLTVV.